This is a list of T cell receptor beta chains from one sample in a study of identical twins. From the 5' RACE reads, TCRdb called clonotypes with MiXCR, one entry per CDR3 protein. The sample shows some 500,000 distinct CDR3 sequences, 22% of them seen only once. The same sample was also used in a study of T cells expressing NK-cell markers.

The sample taken for sequencing was CD4+ T cells sorted from blood. The receptors originated from a woman between 18 and 29 years old in good health. Both conserved end residues are part of each CDR3. The D gene is left open where the match is weak. Clone size is shown for a subset of rows, as once, few, many or a class of expanded clone.

d_call	v_call	clone_size	j_call	cdr3_nt	cdr3_aa
NA	TRBV7-9	few	TRBJ1-1	TGTGCCAGCAGCCCGCGGGGGACCGAGAGGACTGAAGCTTTCTTT	CASSPRGTERTEAFF
TRBD2	TRBV12-3/TRBV12-4	few	TRBJ2-1	TGTGCCAGCAGGCCTGATAGCGGGGGACACTACAATGAGCAGTTCTTC	CASRPDSGGHYNEQFF
NA	TRBV20-1	NA	TRBJ1-6	TGCAGTGCTACAAACAAAAAGCGGGCGTCTACGGCACCCCTCCACTTT	CSATNKKRASTAPLHF
NA	TRBV7-9	few	TRBJ2-7	TGTGCCAGCAGCCCAAGTTCGGACGAGCAGTACTTC	CASSPSSDEQYF
TRBD2	TRBV9	few	TRBJ2-3	TGTGCCAGCAGCCCCCAGGCAGCGGGGAACACAGATACGCAGTATTTT	CASSPQAAGNTDTQYF
TRBD1	TRBV12-3/TRBV12-4	once	TRBJ2-2	TGTGCCAGCAGAGATCTCCGGGACAGGGGGCATTTCGGGGAGCTGTTTTTT	CASRDLRDRGHFGELFF
NA	TRBV14	few	TRBJ2-5	TGTGCCAGCAGCCAAGTTTCTCCACCGCAAGAGACCCAGTACTTC	CASSQVSPPQETQYF
NA	TRBV4-3	few	TRBJ2-3	TGCGCCAGCAGCCAGTCCGCACTGGGGGTGAGCACAGATACGCAGTATTTT	CASSQSALGVSTDTQYF
NA	TRBV6-6	NA	TRBJ2-7	TGTGCCAGCGAGGGACAAAGGTCCTACGAGCAGTACTTC	CASEGQRSYEQYF
TRBD2	TRBV20-1	NA	TRBJ2-2	TGCAGTGCGCTGACTAGCGGGACCACCGGGGAGCTGTTTTTT	CSALTSGTTGELFF
TRBD2	TRBV25-1	NA	TRBJ2-3	TGTGCCAGCAGTGAACGGGCTAGCGGGCGCCTAAGCACAGATACGCAGTATTTT	CASSERASGRLSTDTQYF
NA	TRBV20-1	few	TRBJ2-3	TGCAGTGCTAAGGACCGGAGGGGCAGCCCAGATACGCAGTATTTT	CSAKDRRGSPDTQYF
NA	TRBV10-3	NA	TRBJ1-5	TGTGCCATCAGTGAGGGCAGCTATCAGCCCCAGCATTTT	CAISEGSYQPQHF
NA	TRBV20-1	few	TRBJ2-4	TGCAGTGCTACCCATCCCGGACAGACCAAAAACATTCAGTACTTC	CSATHPGQTKNIQYF
TRBD1	TRBV10-3	NA	TRBJ2-7	TGTGCCATCAGCCCGGGACAGGGGAACTACGAGCAGTACTTC	CAISPGQGNYEQYF
TRBD1	TRBV14	few	TRBJ1-6	TGTGCCAGCAGCCTCCCAGGGGGAGATTCACCCCTCCACTTT	CASSLPGGDSPLHF
NA	TRBV12-3/TRBV12-4	NA	TRBJ1-5	TGTGCCAGCAGTTCTCTATCCCCGGGACATCAGCCCCAGCATTTT	CASSSLSPGHQPQHF
TRBD1	TRBV27	NA	TRBJ2-7	TGTGCCAGCAGGCGAGGACAGGGGTTGTACGAGCAGTACTTC	CASRRGQGLYEQYF
NA	TRBV11-2	few	TRBJ1-6	TGTGCCAGCAGCCTAAATCCGGGTTTAAGGAGTGGTTCACCCCTCCACTTT	CASSLNPGLRSGSPLHF
NA	TRBV20-1	many	TRBJ1-2	TGCAGTGCCCCTATGGGGACTTCTAACTATGGCTACACCTTC	CSAPMGTSNYGYTF
TRBD2	TRBV25-1	few	TRBJ2-1	TGTGCCAGCAGTACGCTAGCGGGGGGGTCCTACAATGAGCAGTTCTTC	CASSTLAGGSYNEQFF
NA	TRBV15	NA	TRBJ2-3	TGTGCCACCAGCAGAAACGCAGGCACAGATACGCAGTATTTT	CATSRNAGTDTQYF
NA	TRBV20-1	few	TRBJ2-7	TGCAGTGCTAACAGGCCCTACGAGCAGTACTTC	CSANRPYEQYF
TRBD2	TRBV7-2	few	TRBJ2-7	TGTGCCAGCAGACCACCAGGGACTAGCGGCTACGAGCAGTACTTC	CASRPPGTSGYEQYF
TRBD2	TRBV9	NA	TRBJ2-5	TGTGCCAGCAGCGTATCCCCTAGCGGGAGTAGAGAGACCCAGTACTTC	CASSVSPSGSRETQYF
TRBD1	TRBV2	few	TRBJ1-1	TGTGCCAGCAGAGACAGGGCTGCGAACACTGAAGCTTTCTTT	CASRDRAANTEAFF
NA	TRBV20-1	few	TRBJ1-2	TGCAGTGCCGCGGACGGGCCCTATGGCTACACCTTC	CSAADGPYGYTF
NA	TRBV6-4	NA	TRBJ2-1	TGTGCCAGCAGTGAGGACGGGAGATACAATGAGCAGTTCTTC	CASSEDGRYNEQFF
NA	TRBV6-1	many	TRBJ1-5	TGTGCCAGCACCCAGGAAGTAGTTCAGCCCCAGCATTTT	CASTQEVVQPQHF
NA	TRBV20-1	NA	TRBJ1-6	TGCAGTGCTAGAGACTCAAACCGGGTCAACAGAAATTCACCCCTCCACTTT	CSARDSNRVNRNSPLHF
NA	TRBV20-1	NA	TRBJ2-7	TGCAGTGCTCCCACTCGGGACACCGAATACGAGCAGTACTTC	CSAPTRDTEYEQYF
NA	TRBV7-9	once	TRBJ2-3	TGTGCCAGCAGCTTTGGGGGATTCAGACCAGATACGCAGTATTTT	CASSFGGFRPDTQYF